This TCR beta chain emerged from a study of cytomegalovirus exposure and HLA in healthy donors. Broader study findings: It has been reported that TCR beta sequences accurately predicted the HLA-A and HLA-B alleles of most subjects. CMV serostatus was the only immune exposure information that was available. One cluster of highly shared sequence variants probably arose as a sequencing artifact. In a later analysis, donors in an Asian-associated ancestry cluster reportedly had fewer N-insertions in productive TCRs than the cohort mean.

PCR amplification relied on 60 Vbeta primers (plus 13 Jbeta primers). The method was immunoSEQ multiplex PCR; TCRdb's version includes in-frame clones alone and lacks a portion of them. The sample has approximately 120,000 clones, about 78% seen once. As to this clone: What it binds is unknown.

Germline CDR1 and CDR2: DFQATT and SNEGSKA (reference sequence). Trimming left V 1 base short and J 3 bases short, with 3 bases between. This CDR3 is built from 11 residues. Material: PBMCs. This sequence originates from a woman aged 40 to 50 in good health and CMV-seropositive. V gene TRBV20-1 combines with J gene TRBJ1-2; D not certain. As DNA, the CDR3 is TGCAGTGCTAGAGTCTACTATGGCTACACCTTC. Encoded protein: CSARVYYGYTF.